This T cell receptor beta chain was retrieved from a study of cytomegalovirus exposure and HLA in healthy donors (dated by TCRdb to about 2017). Context from the whole study: An earlier analysis of approximately 640 of the donors reported 250 to 300 Gb of sequence data and around 110 million unique TCR beta sequences from about 179 million T cells. All discovery cohort repertoires had been generated using a single sequencing platform. The study used immunosequencing to profile the T cell repertoires of approximately 650 subjects and linked those repertoires to cytomegalovirus serostatus. Typing coverage varied by locus: about 620-640 donors for A, B, C, DRB1 and DQB1; some 520 for DQA1; about 570 for DPA1; approximately 470 for DPB1. In addition to the first cohort of 500 to 850 subjects, a separate validation cohort of 120 different subjects was used. Class I and class II HLA loci were covered by the typing at four-digit resolution. In a later genetic analysis, genome-wide SNP genotypes for about three fifths of the roughly 670 donors were used, and that subset was treated as a discovery cohort. An earlier analysis of approximately 630 of the donors applied high-throughput TCR beta sequencing to assess whether each TCR beta V gene segment acted as functional or pseudogenic. In the later analysis, no new phenotypic data were used to find candidate immune exposures; instead, reliance was placed on TCR beta sequences and their occurrence across donors. The study combined high-throughput TCR immunosequencing, statistical association of individual TCRs with disease status, and machine learning to predict cytomegalovirus infection status. In a later analysis, previously published TCR beta repertoires from 550 to 750 donors were re-analyzed and high-resolution HLA genotyping was added so that TCR occurrence patterns could be studied. Four or five DR-DQ haplotypes were handled as single units for association and clustering because linkage in the cohort was strong. Among 398 genotyped donors of the cohort, an average of roughly 240,000 unique TCR beta nucleotide sequences were sequenced per donor, roughly a sixth of them non-productive. The genetic ancestry cluster associated with self-reported Caucasian donors included 65% to 90% of the roughly 400 genotyped donors. The study aimed to test whether signatures of past pathogen exposure could be identified by cataloging public T cell receptors. Approximately 310 gigabases of sequencing data and approximately 84 million unique TCR sequences were included in an early release covering about 700 HLA-typed donors. Donor age, sex, ethnicity and CMV serostatus were compiled together with the repertoire data.

Turning to this clone: What this receptor recognizes is not known.

The cohort consisted of approximately 670 healthy bone marrow donors. All cohort members were sampled while nominally healthy, although unrecorded immune exposures were likely present. The donor was CMV seropositive and was included in the group of 250 to 350 seropositive cohort members. Every donor gave a peripheral blood sample, and the peripheral blood mononuclear cells from that sample were used for TCR beta sequencing. Genomic DNA extraction from the blood cell samples was performed with the Qiagen DNeasy Blood Extraction Kit. Between the V and J ends, shortened by 4 bases and 3 bases respectively, the junction contains 25 bases. The CDR3 holds 18 amino acids from the cysteine to the phenylalanine. Only CDR3 DNA is held: 54 bases, read in frame from base 1. CDR1 is given as SGHKS and CDR2 as YYEKEE, both from the germline V gene (reference sequence). Library preparation was by the immunoSEQ multiplex PCR assay. For the multiplex PCR, a mixture combining 60 forward primers for TCR Vbeta segments and 13 reverse primers for TCR Jbeta segments was used. The CDR3 region of rearranged TCR beta genes was amplified from genomic DNA by a multiplex PCR assay. On the Illumina HiSeq System, the amplified TCR beta libraries were sequenced as 87-base-pair reads. In the authors' own workflow: Across the 670 or so repertoires, a later analysis counted approximately 75 million unique TCR beta chains, approximately 12 million of which were shared by at least two donors. A nearest-neighbor algorithm error-corrected the raw reads and collapsed the reads into unique sequences, merging closely related sequences to remove PCR and sequencing errors. V, D and J gene segments were assigned by aligning CDR3 sequences to IMGT reference sequences. For a sequence to be retained, a match of at least six nucleotides was required to both a V gene segment and a J gene segment. Rearrangements were classified as productive when the CDR3 lacked stop codons and remained in frame with V and J, and all other rearrangements were classified as non-productive. Following IMGT convention, CDR3 was defined as the stretch from the second conserved V-encoded cysteine up to the conserved J-encoded phenylalanine. In an earlier analysis of approximately 590 of the donors, sequences lacking an unambiguous match to a single V gene segment were excluded. In an earlier analysis of 450 to 700 of the donors, V segments were called functional above 56.7% productive rearrangements and were called segregating when the between-donor standard deviation exceeded 5%. To diagnose cytomegalovirus status from the catalog of TCR beta chain sequences, a statistical classification framework was built. V and J gene assignment, in a later analysis, came from comparing TCR nucleotide sequences with IMGT/GENE-DB human TR gene sequences. A later analysis assigned CDR3 sequences and most-parsimonious VDJ recombination scenarios with the TCRdist pipeline. In a later analysis, every TCR beta chain was defined by the combination of its CDR3 amino acid sequence and its V-gene family, and reads without a unique V-gene family were dropped. A later analysis removed 592 highly shared, low-generation-probability nucleotide sequences to deal with suspected cross-contamination and a sequencing artifact. In a later analysis, a clonal expansion index for each public chain was calculated from normalized within-repertoire ranks of inferred template counts. Generation probabilities in a later analysis came from a VDJ recombination model fitted to out-of-frame rearrangements, and those results were checked against IGoR. In a later analysis, TCR-TCR, TCR-HLA and TCR-CMV co-occurrence was scored with hypergeometric tests, and a repertoire-size bias correction was applied to TCR pairs. In a later analysis, false discovery rates were estimated by permuting HLA or CMV assignments 20 times. A later analysis grouped co-occurring TCRs with DBSCAN, adding TCRdist sequence similarity when clustering within HLA-allele-positive subsets. Repertoires with fewer than 30,000 or more than 120,000 public chains were left out of co-occurrence clustering, as were four to six repertoires with anomalous nucleotide sharing. TCRdb took this table from immuneACCESS and kept in-frame rearrangements with V and J called. Such tables lack part of the clones; where checked against another copy, unresolved V genes explain under half of the gap, and the rest is unexplained. That table furnishes V, J and clone size, whereas the DNA furnished D and trimming. The sample table on file contains 75,000 to 80,000 clones. 3% to 4% of the sample is in the top ten clones.

Study-wide conclusions, independent of this receptor: A later analysis found that TCR association rates varied across HLA loci, with DRB1 alleles showing the most associated TCRs and HLA-C alleles the fewest. When HLA alleles, especially DR and DQ, strongly co-occurred, TCR associations were difficult to assign to individual alleles. Because HLA typing was unavailable for some donors at each locus, only the typed subset was used in association tests. In a later genetic analysis, fewer N-insertions in productive TCRs were reported among donors in an Asian-associated ancestry cluster than the approximately 670-donor mean. The study gave a list of about 150 TCR beta chains associated with cytomegalovirus. A later analysis associated about 17,000 TCR beta sequences with specific HLA alleles at a false discovery rate of 0.05. Sequencing depth was assumed to be roughly uniform across donors in the presence/absence analyses, though that assumption may not hold. In a later analysis, HLA-associated TCR beta chains showed more clonal expansion and lower generation probabilities than non-associated chains that were equally common. Most TCR sequences were observed very rarely across donors, whereas some public TCRs were present in many individuals. According to the authors, the approach could potentially be generalized to other disease states and immunological phenotypes. For the cohort, immune exposure information was limited to CMV serostatus. Cytomegalovirus status was reported to be diagnosed by the classifier with high specificity and sensitivity in both the original and validation cohorts. Because the 87-base-pair reads could not distinguish some IMGT-functional V segments, including TRBV6-2 and TRBV6-3, those segments were excluded. In vitro tests confirmed that a few of the cytomegalovirus-associated TCR beta chains recognize cytomegalovirus antigens. An earlier analysis of some 590 of the donors showed that most TCR beta V segments appeared in productive rearrangements either about 90% or about 30% of the time, which broadly matched IMGT annotations. Correlated functional status among segregating V segments might reflect linkage disequilibrium, but an unknown experimental factor could not be ruled out. The cohort was sequenced for TCR beta chains only, and without alpha or paired-chain data the features that could be detected were limited. An association between a missense DCLRE1C variant and V-gene and J-gene trimming of TCR beta chains was found in a later genetic analysis and replicated in an independent cohort. Because counts were too low, roughly 18 rarely observed V segments, including chromosome 9 orphons, were left out of the earlier analysis of 587 of the donors. A cluster of highly shared sequence variants was judged likely to represent a technical artifact of the sequencing pipeline. In a later analysis, most CMV-associated TCR beta chains were found to appear HLA-restricted, with HLA associations seemingly driven largely by CMV exposure. A further reported finding was that TCR beta sequences accurately predicted the HLA-A and HLA-B alleles for most subjects in the first cohort. Several of the top co-occurrence clusters appeared to be linked to parvovirus B19, influenza, CMV and Epstein-Barr virus, according to a later analysis.

The receptor was derived from a man aged 18 to 30 in good health and CMV-seropositive. The chain is encoded by TRBV5-5 joined to TRBJ1-2; matching of 6 bases hints at TRBD1 as the D gene. Sequenced input: PBMCs. Read as DNA, the sequence is TGTGCCAGCAGCACCTCACCGGGGGGGGCCGGGGTTTACTATGGCTACACCTTC. Its translation reads: CASSTSPGGAGVYYGYTF.